This TCR beta chain came from a study of T-cell reconstitution after alpha-beta-depleted transplantation in children. Findings of the study overall: When one year had passed after transplant, most T-cell counts and diversity came from newly produced T cells. About two months after transplant, alpha-beta T cells reportedly came from several hundred expanded graft clones. Several patients had high TCRbeta diversity at day 60; it came from surviving recipient T cells and thymic progenitors.

Researchers prepared the TCRbeta library using unique molecular identifiers, the study reports. TCRdb called the PCR reads again in MiXCR, with one record for every CDR3 protein. The sample has around 700,000 distinct CDR3 sequences, around 13% seen once; the top ten hold about 0.77%. V shed 6 bases and J shed 8 bases, with 19 bases lying between them. This CDR3 comprises 13 residues. Per the germline V gene, CDR1 is DFQATT and CDR2 is SNEGSKA (reference sequence). In the case of this clonotype: Its antigen is undetermined.

This TCR came from a girl aged 2 to 9 with congenital amegakaryocytic thrombocytopenia, due to receive a stem cell transplant. The material sequenced was PBMCs, taken before TCRalphabeta/CD19-depleted stem cell transplant. The chain uses TRBV20-1 and TRBJ1-1, with TRBD1 as a possible D gene (6 bases). The CDR3 is CSAQMTGTPEAFF. CDR3 in DNA: TGCAGTGCCCAGATGACAGGTACCCCCGAAGCTTTCTTT.